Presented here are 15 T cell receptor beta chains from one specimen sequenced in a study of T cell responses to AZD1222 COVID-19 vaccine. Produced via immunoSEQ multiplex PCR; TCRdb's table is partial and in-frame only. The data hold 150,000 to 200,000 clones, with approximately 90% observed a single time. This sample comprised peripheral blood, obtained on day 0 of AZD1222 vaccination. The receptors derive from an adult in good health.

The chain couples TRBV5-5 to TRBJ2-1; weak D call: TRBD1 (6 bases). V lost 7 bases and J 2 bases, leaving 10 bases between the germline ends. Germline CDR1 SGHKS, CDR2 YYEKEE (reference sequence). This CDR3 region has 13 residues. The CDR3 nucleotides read TGTGCCAGCGGACAGCGACCCTACAATGAGCAGTTCTTC. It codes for CASGQRPYNEQFF.

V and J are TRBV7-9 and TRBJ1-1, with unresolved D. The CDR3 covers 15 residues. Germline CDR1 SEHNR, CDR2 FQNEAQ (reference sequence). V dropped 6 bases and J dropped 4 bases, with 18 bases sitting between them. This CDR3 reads CASRMKRRVGTEAFF. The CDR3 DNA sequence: TGTGCCAGCAGAATGAAGCGTAGGGTTGGCACTGAAGCTTTCTTT.

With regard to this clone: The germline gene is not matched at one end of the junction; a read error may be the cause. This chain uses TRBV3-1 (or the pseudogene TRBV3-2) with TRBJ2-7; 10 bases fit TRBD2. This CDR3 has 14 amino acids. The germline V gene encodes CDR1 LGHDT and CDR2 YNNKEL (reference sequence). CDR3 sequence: CASPSGGASHEQYF. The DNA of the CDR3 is TGTGCCAGCCCAAGCGGGGGGGCCTCCCACGAGCAGTACTTC.

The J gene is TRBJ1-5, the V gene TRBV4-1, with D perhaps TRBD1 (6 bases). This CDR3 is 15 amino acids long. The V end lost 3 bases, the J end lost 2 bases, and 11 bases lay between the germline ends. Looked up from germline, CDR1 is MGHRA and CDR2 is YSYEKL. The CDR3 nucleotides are TGCGCCAGCAGCCAGGGGGCGGTGGGCAATCAGCCCCAGCATTTT. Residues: CASSQGAVGNQPQHF.

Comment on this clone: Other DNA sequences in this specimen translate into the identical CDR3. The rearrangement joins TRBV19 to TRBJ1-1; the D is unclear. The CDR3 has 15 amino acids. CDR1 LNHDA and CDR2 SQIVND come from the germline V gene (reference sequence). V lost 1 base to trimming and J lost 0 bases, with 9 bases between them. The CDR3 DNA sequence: TGTGCCAGTAGTATAGGCAGAGGGCTGAACACTGAAGCTTTCTTT. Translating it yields CASSIGRGLNTEAFF.

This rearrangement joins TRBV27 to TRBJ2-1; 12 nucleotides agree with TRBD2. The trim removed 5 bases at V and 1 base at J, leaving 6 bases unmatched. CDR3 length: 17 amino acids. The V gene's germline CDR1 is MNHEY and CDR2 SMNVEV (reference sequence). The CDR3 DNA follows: TGTGCCAGCAGTCCCCGTACTAGCGGGGGGTCCTACAATGAGCAGTTCTTC. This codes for CASSPRTSGGSYNEQFF.

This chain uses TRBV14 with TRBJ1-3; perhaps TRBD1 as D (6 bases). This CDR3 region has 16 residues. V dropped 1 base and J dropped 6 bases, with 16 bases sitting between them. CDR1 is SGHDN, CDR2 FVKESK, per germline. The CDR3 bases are TGTGCCAGCAGCCAAGTTTTGTTACAGGGTCTAAACACCATATATTTT. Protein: CASSQVLLQGLNTIYF.

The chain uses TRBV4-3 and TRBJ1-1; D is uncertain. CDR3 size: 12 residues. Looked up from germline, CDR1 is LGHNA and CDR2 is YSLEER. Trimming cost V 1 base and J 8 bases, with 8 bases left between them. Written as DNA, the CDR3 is TGCGCCAGCAGCCAAGTCGGGCGGGAAGCTTTCTTT. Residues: CASSQVGREAFF.

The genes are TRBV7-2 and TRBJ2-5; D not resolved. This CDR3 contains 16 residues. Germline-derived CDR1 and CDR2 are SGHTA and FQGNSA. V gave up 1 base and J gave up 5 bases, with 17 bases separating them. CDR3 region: CASSLVATLVGETQYF. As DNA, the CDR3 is TGTGCCAGCAGCTTAGTTGCCACTCTGGTTGGGGAGACCCAGTACTTC.

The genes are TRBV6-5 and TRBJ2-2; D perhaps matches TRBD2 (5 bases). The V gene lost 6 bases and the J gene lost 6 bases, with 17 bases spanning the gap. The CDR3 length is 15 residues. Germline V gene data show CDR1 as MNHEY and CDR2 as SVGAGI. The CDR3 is CASSSGITRPGELFF. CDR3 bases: TGTGCCAGCAGCTCCGGGATAACTAGACCCGGGGAGCTGTTTTTT.

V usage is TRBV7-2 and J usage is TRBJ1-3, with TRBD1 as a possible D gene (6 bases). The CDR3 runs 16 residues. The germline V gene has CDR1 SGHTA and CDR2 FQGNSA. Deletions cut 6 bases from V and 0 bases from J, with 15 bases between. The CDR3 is CASSHFPGASGNTIYF. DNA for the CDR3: TGTGCCAGCAGTCACTTCCCGGGGGCCTCTGGAAACACCATATATTTT.

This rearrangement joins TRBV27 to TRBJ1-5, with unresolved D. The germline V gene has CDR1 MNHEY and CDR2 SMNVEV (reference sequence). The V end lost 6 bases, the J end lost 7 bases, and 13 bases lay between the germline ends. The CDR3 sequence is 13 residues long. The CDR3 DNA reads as TGTGCCAGCAGCTCCAAGACCCAGCAGCCCCAGCATTTT. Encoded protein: CASSSKTQQPQHF.

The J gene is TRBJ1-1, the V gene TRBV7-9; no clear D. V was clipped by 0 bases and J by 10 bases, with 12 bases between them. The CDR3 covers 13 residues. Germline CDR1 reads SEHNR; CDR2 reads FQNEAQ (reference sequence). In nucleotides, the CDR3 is TGTGCCAGCAGCTTAGCGGAGGCTTTCGGAGCTTTCTTT. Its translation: CASSLAEAFGAFF. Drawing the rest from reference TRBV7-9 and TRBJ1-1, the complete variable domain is DTGVSQNPRHKITKRGQNVTFRCDPISEHNRLYWYRQTLGQGPEFLTYFQNEAQLEKSRLLSDRFSAERPKGSFSTLEIQRTEQGDSAMYLCASSLAEAFGAFFGQGTRLTVV.

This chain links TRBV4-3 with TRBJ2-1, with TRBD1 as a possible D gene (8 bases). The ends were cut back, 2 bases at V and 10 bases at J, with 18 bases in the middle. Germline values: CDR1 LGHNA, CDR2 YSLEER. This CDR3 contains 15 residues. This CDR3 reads CASSQSDRGGGEQFF. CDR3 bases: TGCGCCAGCAGCCAAAGTGACAGGGGAGGGGGAGAGCAGTTCTTC.

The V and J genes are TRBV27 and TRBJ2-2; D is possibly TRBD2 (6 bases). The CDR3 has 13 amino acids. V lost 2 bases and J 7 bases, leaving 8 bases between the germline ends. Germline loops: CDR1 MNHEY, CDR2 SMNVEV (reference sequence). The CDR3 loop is CASSLGGGGELFF. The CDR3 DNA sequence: TGTGCCAGCAGTTTAGGGGGAGGCGGGGAGCTGTTTTTT.